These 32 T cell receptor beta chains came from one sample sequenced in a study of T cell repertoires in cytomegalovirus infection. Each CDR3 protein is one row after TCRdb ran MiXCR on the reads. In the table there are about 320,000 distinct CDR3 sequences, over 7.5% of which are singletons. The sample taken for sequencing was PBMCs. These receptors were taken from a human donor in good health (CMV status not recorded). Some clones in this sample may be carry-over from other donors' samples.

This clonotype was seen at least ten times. This CDR3 is CASSSPWGGELFF. CDR3 bases: TGTGCCAGCAGCTCCCCATGGGGCGGGGAGCTGTTTTTT. This chain connects TRBV7-2 to TRBJ2-2; D unresolved. This CDR3 comprises 13 residues. Per germline, CDR1 SGHTA and CDR2 FQGNSA. Trimming shortened V by 4 bases and J by 7 bases, and 10 bases separated the two germline ends.

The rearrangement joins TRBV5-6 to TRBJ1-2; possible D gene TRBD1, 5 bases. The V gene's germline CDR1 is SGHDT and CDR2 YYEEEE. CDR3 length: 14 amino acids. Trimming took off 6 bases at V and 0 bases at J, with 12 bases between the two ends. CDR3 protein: CASKGDGANYGYTF. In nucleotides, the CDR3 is TGTGCCAGCAAAGGGGACGGAGCTAACTATGGCTACACCTTC.

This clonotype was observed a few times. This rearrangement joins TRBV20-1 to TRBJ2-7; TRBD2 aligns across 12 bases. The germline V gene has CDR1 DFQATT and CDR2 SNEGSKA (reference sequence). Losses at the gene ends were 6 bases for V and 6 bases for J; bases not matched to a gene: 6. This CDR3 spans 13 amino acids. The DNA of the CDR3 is TGCAGTGCCCGACTAGCGGGAGAGCCCGAGCAGTACTTC. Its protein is CSARLAGEPEQYF.

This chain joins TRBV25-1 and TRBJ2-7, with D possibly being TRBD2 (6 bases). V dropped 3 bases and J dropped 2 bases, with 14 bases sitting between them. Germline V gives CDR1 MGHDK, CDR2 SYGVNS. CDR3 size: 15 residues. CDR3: CASSDPRGWTYEQYF. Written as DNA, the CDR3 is TGTGCCAGCAGTGACCCTCGGGGGTGGACCTACGAGCAGTACTTC.

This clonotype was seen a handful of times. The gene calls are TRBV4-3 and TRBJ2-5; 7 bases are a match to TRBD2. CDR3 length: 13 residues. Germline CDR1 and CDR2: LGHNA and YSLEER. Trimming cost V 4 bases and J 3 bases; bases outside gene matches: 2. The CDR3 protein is CASSLLAEETQYF. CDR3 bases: TGCGCCAGCAGCCTGCTAGCGGAAGAGACCCAGTACTTC.

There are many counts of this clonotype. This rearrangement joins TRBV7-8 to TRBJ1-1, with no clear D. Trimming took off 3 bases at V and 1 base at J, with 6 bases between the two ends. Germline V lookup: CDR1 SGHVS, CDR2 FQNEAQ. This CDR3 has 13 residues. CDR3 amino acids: CASSFVRNTEAFF. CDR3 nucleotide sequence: TGTGCCAGCAGCTTCGTCCGGAACACTGAAGCTTTCTTT.

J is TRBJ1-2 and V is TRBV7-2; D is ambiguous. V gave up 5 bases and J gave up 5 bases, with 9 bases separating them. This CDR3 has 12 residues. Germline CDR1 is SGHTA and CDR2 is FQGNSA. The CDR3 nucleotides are TGTGCCAGCAGCCGCCGACCTTATGGCTACACCTTC. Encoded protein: CASSRRPYGYTF.

The CDR3 loop is CSARTGAGSPLHF. CDR3 in DNA: TGCAGTGCGCGTACGGGGGCGGGTTCACCCCTCCACTTT. J is TRBJ1-6 and V is TRBV20-1; TRBD1 is a possible D gene (6 bases). Germline V gene data show CDR1 as DFQATT and CDR2 as SNEGSKA (reference sequence). V shed 6 bases and J shed 9 bases, with 15 bases lying between them. This CDR3 spans 13 amino acids.

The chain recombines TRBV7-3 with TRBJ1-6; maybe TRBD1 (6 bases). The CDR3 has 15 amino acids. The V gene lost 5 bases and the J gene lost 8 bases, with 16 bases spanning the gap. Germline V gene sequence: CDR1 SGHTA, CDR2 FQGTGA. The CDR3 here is CASSISQGRDSPLHF. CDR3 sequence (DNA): TGTGCCAGCAGCATCTCTCAGGGGCGGGATTCACCCCTCCACTTT. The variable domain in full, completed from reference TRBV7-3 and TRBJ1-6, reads GAGVSQTPSNKVTEKGKYVELRCDPISGHTALYWYRQSLGQGPEFLIYFQGTGAADDSGLPNDRFFAVRPEGSVSTLKIQRTERGDSAVYLCASSISQGRDSPLHFGNGTRLTVT.

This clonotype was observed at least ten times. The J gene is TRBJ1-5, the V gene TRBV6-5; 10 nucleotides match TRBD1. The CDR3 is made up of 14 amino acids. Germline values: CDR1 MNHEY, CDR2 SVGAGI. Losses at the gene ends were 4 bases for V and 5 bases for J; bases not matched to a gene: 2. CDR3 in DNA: TGTGCCAGCAGTTTGGGACAGGGGTATCAGCCCCAGCATTTT. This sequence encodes CASSLGQGYQPQHF.

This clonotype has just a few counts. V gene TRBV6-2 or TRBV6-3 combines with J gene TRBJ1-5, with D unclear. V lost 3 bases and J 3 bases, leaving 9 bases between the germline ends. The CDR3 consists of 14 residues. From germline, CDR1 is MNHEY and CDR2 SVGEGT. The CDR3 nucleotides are TGTGCCAGCAGTTATGCGTCCGTCAATCAGCCCCAGCATTTT. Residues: CASSYASVNQPQHF.

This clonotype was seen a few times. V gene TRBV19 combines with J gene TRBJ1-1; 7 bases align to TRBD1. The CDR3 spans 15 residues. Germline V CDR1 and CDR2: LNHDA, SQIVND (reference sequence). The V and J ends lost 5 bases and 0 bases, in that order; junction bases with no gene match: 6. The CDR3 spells CASSARQGMNTEAFF. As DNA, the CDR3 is TGTGCCAGTAGTGCGAGACAGGGAATGAACACTGAAGCTTTCTTT.

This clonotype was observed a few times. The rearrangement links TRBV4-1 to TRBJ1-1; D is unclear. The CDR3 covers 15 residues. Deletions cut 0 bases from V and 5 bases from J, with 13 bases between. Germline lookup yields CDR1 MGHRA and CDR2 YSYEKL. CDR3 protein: CASSQDQAGWTEAFF. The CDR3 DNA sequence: TGCGCCAGCAGCCAAGATCAAGCGGGGTGGACTGAAGCTTTCTTT.

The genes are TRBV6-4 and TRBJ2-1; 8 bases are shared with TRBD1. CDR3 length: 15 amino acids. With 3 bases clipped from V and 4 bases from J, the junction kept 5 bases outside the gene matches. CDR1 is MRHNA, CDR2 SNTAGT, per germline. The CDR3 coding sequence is TGTGCCAGCAGTGAAGACAGGGGACCATACAATGAGCAGTTCTTC. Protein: CASSEDRGPYNEQFF.

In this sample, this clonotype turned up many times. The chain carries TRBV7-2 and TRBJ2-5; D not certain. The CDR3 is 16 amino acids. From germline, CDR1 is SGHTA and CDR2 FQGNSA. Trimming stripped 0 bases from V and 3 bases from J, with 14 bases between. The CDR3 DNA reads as TGTGCCAGCAGCTTAGCCCATTCTCCACGTGAAGAGACCCAGTACTTC. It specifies CASSLAHSPREETQYF. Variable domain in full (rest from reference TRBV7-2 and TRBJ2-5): GAGVSQSPSNKVTEKGKDVELRCDPISGHTALYWYRQSLGQGLEFLIYFQGNSAPDKSGLPSDRFSAERTGGSVSTLTIQRTQQEDSAVYLCASSLAHSPREETQYFGPGTRLLVL.

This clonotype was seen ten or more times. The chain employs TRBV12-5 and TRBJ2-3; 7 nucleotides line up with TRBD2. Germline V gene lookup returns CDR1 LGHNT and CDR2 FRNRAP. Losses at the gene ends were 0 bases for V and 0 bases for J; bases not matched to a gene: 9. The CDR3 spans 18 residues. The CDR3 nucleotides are TGTGCTAGTGGTTTGGTACTTACGGGAGGCGTTAGCACAGATACGCAGTATTTT. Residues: CASGLVLTGGVSTDTQYF.

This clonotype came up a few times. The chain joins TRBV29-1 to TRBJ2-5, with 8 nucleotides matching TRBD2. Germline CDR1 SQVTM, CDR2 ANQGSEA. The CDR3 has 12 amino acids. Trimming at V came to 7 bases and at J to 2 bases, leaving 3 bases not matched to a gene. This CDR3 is CSAAGGQETQYF. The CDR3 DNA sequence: TGCAGCGCTGCGGGGGGTCAAGAGACCCAGTACTTC.

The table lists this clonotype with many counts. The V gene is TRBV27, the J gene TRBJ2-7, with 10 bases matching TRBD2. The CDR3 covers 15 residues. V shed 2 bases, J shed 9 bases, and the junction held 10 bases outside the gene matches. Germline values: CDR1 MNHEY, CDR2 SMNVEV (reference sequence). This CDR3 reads CASSLGTSGTEVQYF. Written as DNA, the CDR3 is TGTGCCAGCAGTTTAGGTACTAGCGGGACCGAGGTGCAGTACTTC.

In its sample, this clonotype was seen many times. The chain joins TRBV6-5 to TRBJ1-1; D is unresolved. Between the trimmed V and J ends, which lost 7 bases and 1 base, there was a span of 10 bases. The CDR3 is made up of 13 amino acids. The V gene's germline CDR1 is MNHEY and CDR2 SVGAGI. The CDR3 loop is CASTASGNTEAFF. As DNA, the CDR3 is TGTGCCAGCACCGCCAGCGGGAACACTGAAGCTTTCTTT.

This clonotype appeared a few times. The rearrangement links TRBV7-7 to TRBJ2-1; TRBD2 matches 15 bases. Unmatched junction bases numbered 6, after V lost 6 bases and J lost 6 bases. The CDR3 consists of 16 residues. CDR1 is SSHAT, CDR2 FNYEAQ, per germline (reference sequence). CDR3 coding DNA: TGTGCCAGCAGTACCGGGACTAGCGGGAGGCCCAATGAGCAGTTCTTC. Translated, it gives CASSTGTSGRPNEQFF.

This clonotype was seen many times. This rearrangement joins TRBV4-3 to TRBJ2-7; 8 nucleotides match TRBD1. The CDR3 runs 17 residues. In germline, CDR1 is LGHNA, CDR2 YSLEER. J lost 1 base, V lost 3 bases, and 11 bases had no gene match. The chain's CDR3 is CASSQGLQGGRSYEQYF. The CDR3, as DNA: TGCGCCAGCAGCCAGGGTCTACAGGGGGGTAGGTCCTACGAGCAGTACTTC.

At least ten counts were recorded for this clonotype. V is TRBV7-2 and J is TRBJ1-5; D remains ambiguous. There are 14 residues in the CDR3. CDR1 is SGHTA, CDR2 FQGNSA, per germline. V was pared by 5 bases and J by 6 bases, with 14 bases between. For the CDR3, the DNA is TGTGCCAGCAGCCTCAAACCGTTCACTCAGCCCCAGCATTTT. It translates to CASSLKPFTQPQHF.

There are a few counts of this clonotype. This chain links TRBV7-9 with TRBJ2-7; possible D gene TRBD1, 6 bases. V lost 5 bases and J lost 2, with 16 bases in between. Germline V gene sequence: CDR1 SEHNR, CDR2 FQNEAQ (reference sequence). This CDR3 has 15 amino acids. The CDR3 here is CASSRQLGAAYEQYF. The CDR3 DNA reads TGTGCCAGCAGCCGCCAACTGGGGGCGGCCTACGAGCAGTACTTC.

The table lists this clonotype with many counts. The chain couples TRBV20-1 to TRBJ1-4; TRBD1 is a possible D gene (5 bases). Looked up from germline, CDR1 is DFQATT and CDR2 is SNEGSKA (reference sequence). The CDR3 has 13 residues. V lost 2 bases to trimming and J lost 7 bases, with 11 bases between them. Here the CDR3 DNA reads TGCAGTGCTAGAAGCCAGGGAGGTGAAAAACTGTTTTTT. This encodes CSARSQGGEKLFF.

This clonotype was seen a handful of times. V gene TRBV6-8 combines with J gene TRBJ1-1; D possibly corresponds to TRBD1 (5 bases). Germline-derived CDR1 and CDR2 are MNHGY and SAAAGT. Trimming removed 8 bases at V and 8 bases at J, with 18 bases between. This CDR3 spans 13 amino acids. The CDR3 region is CASRWGSTNEAFF. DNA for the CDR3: TGTGCCAGCCGTTGGGGGAGTACCAACGAAGCTTTCTTT.

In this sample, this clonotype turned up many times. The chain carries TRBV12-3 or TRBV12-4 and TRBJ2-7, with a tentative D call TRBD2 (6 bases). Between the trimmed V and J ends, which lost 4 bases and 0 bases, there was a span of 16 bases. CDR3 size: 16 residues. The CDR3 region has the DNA TGTGCCAGCAGTTCGGGACTGGGTGTGAGCTCCTACGAGCAGTACTTC. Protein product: CASSSGLGVSSYEQYF.

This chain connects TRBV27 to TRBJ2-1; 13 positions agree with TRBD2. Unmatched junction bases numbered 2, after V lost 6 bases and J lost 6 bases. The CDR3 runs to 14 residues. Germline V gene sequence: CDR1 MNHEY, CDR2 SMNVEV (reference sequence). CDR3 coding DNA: TGTGCCAGCAGCGGGACTAGCGGGATCAATGAGCAGTTCTTC. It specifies CASSGTSGINEQFF.

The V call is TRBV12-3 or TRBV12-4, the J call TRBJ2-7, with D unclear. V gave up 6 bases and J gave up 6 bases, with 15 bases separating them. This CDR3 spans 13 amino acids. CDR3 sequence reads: CASRPDSLGEQYF. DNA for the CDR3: TGTGCCAGCAGACCGGATAGCCTAGGCGAGCAGTACTTC.

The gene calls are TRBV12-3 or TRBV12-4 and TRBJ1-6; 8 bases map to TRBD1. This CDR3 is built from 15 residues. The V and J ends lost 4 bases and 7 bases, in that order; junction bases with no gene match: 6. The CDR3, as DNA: TGTGCCAGCAGTTCCCGACAGGGGTGGAATTCACCCCTCCACTTT. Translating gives CASSSRQGWNSPLHF.

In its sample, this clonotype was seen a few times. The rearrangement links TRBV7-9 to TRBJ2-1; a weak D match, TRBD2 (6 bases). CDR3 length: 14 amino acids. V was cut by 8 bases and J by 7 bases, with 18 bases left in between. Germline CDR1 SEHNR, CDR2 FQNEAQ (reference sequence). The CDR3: CASFGGLHPNEQFF. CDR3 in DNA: TGTGCCAGCTTTGGGGGACTTCACCCAAATGAGCAGTTCTTC.

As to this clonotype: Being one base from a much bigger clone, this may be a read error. The CDR3 DNA sequence: TGTGCCAGCAGTTTTCGCCGGGACAATCCACCCCTCCACTTT. It encodes CASSFRRDNPPLHF. The chain links TRBV12-3 or TRBV12-4 to TRBJ1-6, with a weak D call TRBD1 (6 bases). V gave up 3 bases and J gave up 11 bases, with 14 bases separating them. This CDR3 has 14 residues.

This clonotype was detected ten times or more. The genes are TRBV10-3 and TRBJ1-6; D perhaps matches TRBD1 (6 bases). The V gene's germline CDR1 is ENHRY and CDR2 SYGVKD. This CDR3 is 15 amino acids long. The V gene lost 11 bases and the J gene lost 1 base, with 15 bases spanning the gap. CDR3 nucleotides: TGTGCCGCGGCGAAGGGGGGATCCTATAATTCACCCCTCCACTTT. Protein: CAAAKGGSYNSPLHF.